Presented here are 29 T cell receptor beta chains from one specimen sequenced in a study of blood T cells in healthy people across ages. A second PCR, run for about 6 to 11 cycles, used a sample-barcoded 5' primer plus a J-beta primer mix. TCRdb redid the calling of the 5' RACE reads with MiXCR, one entry per CDR3 protein. The sample consists of 800,000 or so distinct CDR3 sequences, around 25% of them appearing once. This sample was shared with a second study, whose subject was T cells of mothers and their children.

The sample taken for sequencing was blood. These receptors were taken from a boy aged 10-17 years in good health.

V usage is TRBV29-1 and J usage is TRBJ1-1; 7 bases agree with TRBD1. J was trimmed by 0 bases and V by 7 bases; bases with no gene match: 5. The CDR3 covers 13 residues. Per the germline V gene, CDR1 is SQVTM and CDR2 is ANQGSEA. DNA of the CDR3: TGCAGCGCCCGACAGGGAATGAACACTGAAGCTTTCTTT. Its protein product is CSARQGMNTEAFF. Full variable domain (outside the CDR3, taken from reference TRBV29-1 and TRBJ1-1): SAVISQKPSRDICQRGTSLTIQCQVDSQVTMMFWYRQQPGQSLTLIATANQGSEATYESGFVIDKFPISRPNLTFSTLTVSNMSPEDSSIYLCSARQGMNTEAFFGQGTRLTVV.

In its sample, this clonotype was seen once. The rearrangement joins TRBV6-2 or TRBV6-3 to TRBJ2-7; 7 positions match TRBD1. Trimming took 4 bases from V and 2 from J; bases not matched to a gene: 14. Germline lookup yields CDR1 MNHEY and CDR2 SVGEGT. The CDR3 contains 17 residues. The CDR3 bases are TGTGCCAGCAGTTCTAATAGATTGACAGGGAGAACCTACGAGCAGTACTTC. As protein: CASSSNRLTGRTYEQYF.

The table lists this clonotype with a few counts. This chain connects TRBV10-3 to TRBJ2-5; 12 bases line up with TRBD2. The end of the DNA fits TRBJ2-7 better, so the J call may be wrong. The germline CDR1 and CDR2 sequences are ENHRY and SYGVKD. The CDR3 runs 17 residues. The CDR3 is CAIAGFLAGGVAYEQYF. The CDR3 DNA follows: TGTGCCATCGCTGGCTTCCTAGCGGGAGGGGTGGCGTACGAGCAGTACTTC.

This clonotype was counted only a few times. The chain has TRBV14 and TRBJ2-1; 10 nucleotides align to TRBD2. V lost 1 base, J lost 5 bases, and 5 bases stayed unmatched. This CDR3 contains 16 residues. The germline CDR1 and CDR2 sequences are SGHDN and FVKESK. CDR3 sequence: CASSQVSGRTDNEQFF. CDR3 nucleotide sequence: TGTGCCAGCAGCCAAGTTAGCGGGAGGACAGACAATGAGCAGTTCTTC. Variable domain in full (rest from reference TRBV14 and TRBJ2-1): EAGVTQFPSHSVIEKGQTVTLRCDPISGHDNLYWYRRVMGKEIKFLLHFVKESKQDESGMPNNRFLAERTGGTYSTLKVQPAELEDSGVYFCASSQVSGRTDNEQFFGPGTRLTVL.

The CDR3 DNA reads TGTGCCAGCAGTTCTACCACAGGGTCGGAGGAGACCCAGTACTTC. Translating gives CASSSTTGSEETQYF. The chain is built from TRBV28 and TRBJ2-5; possibly TRBD1 for D (6 bases). The CDR3 is 15 residues long. The germline V gene encodes CDR1 MDHEN and CDR2 SYDVKM. Trimming removed 4 bases at V and 5 bases at J, with 17 bases between. The full variable domain, with the rest looked up from reference TRBV28 and TRBJ2-5, is DVKVTQSSRYLVKRTGEKVFLECVQDMDHENMFWYRQDPGLGLRLIYFSYDVKMKEKGDIPEGYSVSREKKERFSLILESASTNQTSMYLCASSSTTGSEETQYFGPGTRLLVL.

This sequence joins TRBV5-5 and TRBJ2-5; 7 positions match TRBD2. The tail of the sequence fits TRBJ2-1 better, so the J call may be wrong. The CDR3 contains 14 residues. From germline, CDR1 is SGHKS and CDR2 YYEKEE (reference sequence). The CDR3 spells CASSFGGSPHEQFF. The CDR3 nucleotides read TGTGCCAGCAGCTTCGGCGGGAGTCCCCATGAGCAGTTCTTC.

This clonotype was found a few times. The chain employs TRBV12-3 or TRBV12-4 and TRBJ2-3; D unclear. CDR3 length equals 16 residues. Between the trimmed V and J ends, which lost 5 bases and 4 bases, there was a span of 19 bases. CDR3 protein: CASSPDTKPAADTQYF. The DNA of the CDR3 is TGTGCCAGCAGTCCTGACACAAAACCGGCCGCAGATACGCAGTATTTT.

This clonotype came up a few times. The chain employs TRBV20-1 and TRBJ2-1; TRBD2 might be the D (6 bases). V was trimmed by 3 bases and J by 6 bases, leaving 18 bases between them. Germline V lookup: CDR1 DFQATT, CDR2 SNEGSKA (reference sequence). The CDR3 extends over 15 amino acids. The CDR3 spells CSASGSPNTLNEQFF. The CDR3 bases are TGCAGTGCTAGCGGGAGCCCTAACACCCTCAATGAGCAGTTCTTC.

The V gene is TRBV6-6, the J gene TRBJ2-3, with 7 bases matching TRBD2. The CDR3 is made up of 16 amino acids. Germline V gene data show CDR1 as MNHNY and CDR2 as SVGAGI (reference sequence). The J segment lost 2 bases and the V segment lost 4 bases, leaving 9 bases of the junction unmatched. CDR3 nucleotides: TGTGCCAGCAGTTTCTGGGGGGGGGAGATCACAGATACGCAGTATTTT. Translating gives CASSFWGGEITDTQYF.

This clonotype appeared once. An end of the junction differs from the germline gene, which may be a read error. The chain joins TRBV7-2 to TRBJ1-1, with unresolved D. Germline CDR1 SGHTA, CDR2 FQGNSA. The CDR3 extends over 15 amino acids. This CDR3 is CASREVRRLNTEALF. In DNA form, the CDR3 reads TGTGCCAGCAGGGAGGTTCGGCGGCTGAACACTGAAGCTCTCTTT.

V gene TRBV10-3 combines with J gene TRBJ2-7; no clear D. Germline lookup yields CDR1 ENHRY and CDR2 SYGVKD. The ends were cut back, 6 bases at V and 5 bases at J, with 17 bases in the middle. This CDR3 region has 14 residues. CDR3 nucleotides: TGTGCCATCAGCCGTGGTAAATCCTATGACGAGCAGTACTTC. It translates to CAISRGKSYDEQYF.

This clonotype was seen repeatedly, ten times or more. The rearrangement uses TRBV20-1 and TRBJ2-7, with D possibly TRBD1 on 5 matching bases. Germline V lookup: CDR1 DFQATT, CDR2 SNEGSKA (reference sequence). Trimming stripped 5 bases from V and 0 bases from J, with 14 bases between. The CDR3 has 14 amino acids. The CDR3 spells CSAEDSQSSYEQYF. The CDR3 DNA sequence: TGCAGTGCTGAAGACAGCCAGAGCTCCTACGAGCAGTACTTC.

This clonotype showed up just a few times. The chain uses TRBV3-1 and TRBJ2-7; 8 bases are shared with TRBD1. The CDR3 totals 14 residues. The J segment lost 5 bases and the V segment lost 2 bases, leaving 5 bases of the junction unmatched. Germline-derived CDR1 and CDR2 are LGHDT and YNNKEL (reference sequence). The chain's CDR3 is CASSQRTGTHEQYF. The CDR3 nucleotides read TGTGCCAGCAGCCAACGGACAGGGACCCACGAGCAGTACTTC.

The chain links TRBV11-2 to TRBJ1-4; D uncertain. This CDR3 is 15 amino acids long. V gave up 1 base and J gave up 6 bases, with 12 bases separating them. The germline gives CDR1 SGHAT, CDR2 FQNNGV. CDR3 protein: CASSLAPALDEKLFF. The DNA for the CDR3 is TGTGCCAGCAGCTTAGCTCCAGCTCTAGATGAAAAACTGTTTTTT.

This clonotype was picked up a small number of times. V gene TRBV6-5 combines with J gene TRBJ1-1, with 7 bases identical to TRBD1. The CDR3 is made up of 12 amino acids. Germline assignment: CDR1 MNHEY and CDR2 SVGAGI. Germline trimming cut 5 bases from V and 11 bases from J; bases unmatched to any gene: 8. CDR3 DNA sequence: TGTGCCAGCAGTCTTAGACAGGGCGGCGCTTTCTTT. Translation: CASSLRQGGAFF.

This clonotype was counted a few times. The V call is TRBV9, the J call TRBJ2-5; D possibly corresponds to TRBD2 (5 bases). V lost 0 bases and J lost 5, with 14 bases in between. The CDR3 contains 15 residues. CDR1 and CDR2 (germline): SGDLS, YYNGEE. The CDR3 sequence: CASSVEGLSRETQYF. The CDR3 DNA follows: TGTGCCAGCAGCGTAGAAGGACTCAGCAGGGAGACCCAGTACTTC.

This clonotype has a handful of counts. The rearrangement links TRBV13 to TRBJ1-2, with 7 bases identical to TRBD1. Germline values: CDR1 PRHDT, CDR2 FYEKMQ (reference sequence). With 3 bases clipped from V and 6 bases from J, the junction kept 4 bases outside the gene matches. The CDR3 is 13 residues long. CDR3: CASSLSRGDGYTF. CDR3 sequence (DNA): TGTGCCAGCAGCTTGTCCAGGGGGGATGGCTACACCTTC.

In its sample, this clonotype was seen a few times. A read error may account for a junction end that differs from germline. V is TRBV4-3 and J is TRBJ2-1, with unresolved D. The germline V gene has CDR1 LGHNA and CDR2 YSLEER. The CDR3 totals 14 residues. The CDR3: CANSQVPIRNEQFF. The CDR3 nucleotides read TGCGCCAACAGCCAAGTCCCTATCCGCAATGAGCAGTTCTTC.

This clonotype was observed a handful of times. This chain joins TRBV6-6 and TRBJ2-7; 8 positions agree with TRBD1. Trimming at V came to 5 bases and at J to 10 bases, leaving 7 bases not matched to a gene. Germline CDR1 reads MNHNY; CDR2 reads SVGAGI (reference sequence). There are 12 residues in the CDR3. The CDR3 protein is CASSPNQGAQYF. In DNA form, the CDR3 reads TGTGCCAGCAGTCCAAATCAGGGGGCCCAGTACTTC.

This chain uses TRBV29-1 with TRBJ1-3, with a possible D match to TRBD1 (6 bases). Per germline, CDR1 SQVTM and CDR2 ANQGSEA. This CDR3 contains 13 residues. V dropped 7 bases and J dropped 7 bases, with 17 bases sitting between them. The chain's CDR3 is CSALQGGGNTIYF. In nucleotides, the CDR3 is TGCAGCGCCTTACAGGGTGGTGGGAACACCATATATTTT.

The chain recombines TRBV5-1 with TRBJ2-5; no reliable D call. The CDR3 is 15 residues long. Looked up from germline, CDR1 is SGHRS and CDR2 is YFSETQ. Trimming removed 0 bases from V and 0 bases from J, with 9 bases in between. CDR3 DNA: TGCGCCAGCAGCTTGGGTGTCGAGTACCAAGAGACCCAGTACTTC. Protein product: CASSLGVEYQETQYF.

This clonotype was observed at least ten times. The CDR3 nucleotides are TGTGCCAGCAGTTACTACAGGGAAGCCCCCTCCTACGAGCAGTACTTC. It codes for CASSYYREAPSYEQYF. The gene calls are TRBV6-2 or TRBV6-3 and TRBJ2-7, with D perhaps TRBD1 (6 bases). Trimming removed 1 base from V and 0 bases from J, with 13 bases in between. CDR1 is MNHEY and CDR2 is SVGEGT in the germline V gene. The CDR3 runs 16 residues.

This clonotype was seen more than once but under ten times. This chain links TRBV6-5 with TRBJ2-2; 8 bases are shared with TRBD1. Germline V gene lookup returns CDR1 MNHEY and CDR2 SVGAGI. This CDR3 is 14 amino acids long. Trimming cost V 6 bases and J 4 bases; bases outside gene matches: 4. CDR3 region: CASSRGQGTGELFF. The CDR3 nucleotides are TGTGCCAGCAGCCGTGGACAGGGCACCGGGGAGCTGTTTTTT.

The rearrangement links TRBV18 to TRBJ2-3; D unclear. V was clipped by 1 base and J by 0 bases, with 8 bases between them. In germline, CDR1 is KGHSH, CDR2 LQKENI. The CDR3 consists of 15 residues. This CDR3 is CASSPRSYSTDTQYF. CDR3 in DNA: TGTGCCAGCTCACCACGCTCCTATAGCACAGATACGCAGTATTTT. The variable domain in full, with the rest retrieved from reference TRBV18 and TRBJ2-3, is NAGVMQNPRHLVRRRGQEARLRCSPMKGHSHVYWYRQLPEEGLKFMVYLQKENIIDESGMPKERFSAEFPKEGPSILRIQQVVRGDSAAYFCASSPRSYSTDTQYFGPGTRLTVL.

The chain employs TRBV29-1 and TRBJ1-2; possibly TRBD1 for D (6 bases). V was shortened by 7 bases and J by 6 bases, with 15 bases between the two germline ends. This CDR3 is built from 12 residues. CDR1 and CDR2 (germline): SQVTM, ANQGSEA. The CDR3 nucleotides are TGCAGCGCCATCCACAGGGCGGATGGCTACACCTTC. Its protein product is CSAIHRADGYTF.

The gene calls are TRBV6-2 or TRBV6-3 and TRBJ2-4; 8 bases line up with TRBD1. In germline, CDR1 is MNHEY, CDR2 SVGEGT. CDR3 size: 13 residues. V was clipped by 7 bases and J by 7 bases; unmatched bases: 6. DNA for the CDR3: TGTGCCAGCATTCCTAGGACAGGGAACATTCAGTACTTC. Protein product: CASIPRTGNIQYF.

This chain links TRBV7-2 with TRBJ2-1, with TRBD2 matching over 10 bases. The DNA end lines up better with TRBJ2-7; the J call may be wrong. The CDR3 totals 17 residues. Looked up from germline, CDR1 is SGHTA and CDR2 is FQGNSA. CDR3 sequence (DNA): TGTGCCAGCAGCTTAGGGGCTAGCGGGAGAAGATCCTACGAGCAGTACTTC. Protein sequence: CASSLGASGRRSYEQYF.

This clonotype was detected a few times. The chain couples TRBV7-2 to TRBJ2-4, with 8 bases aligning to TRBD1. This CDR3 is built from 16 residues. V gave up 9 bases and J gave up 9 bases; unmatched junction bases: 19. Looked up from germline, CDR1 is SGHTA and CDR2 is FQGNSA. The CDR3 DNA follows: TGTGCCAGTAGCGTTACCGGGACAGGAGAGAAGGTCATTCAGTACTTC. It specifies CASSVTGTGEKVIQYF.

This sequence joins TRBV4-3 and TRBJ2-1; no firm D call. Germline V lookup: CDR1 LGHNA, CDR2 YSLEER. The CDR3 extends over 14 amino acids. Deletions cut 0 bases from V and 8 bases from J, with 11 bases between. The CDR3 nucleotides are TGCGCCAGCAGCCAAGATCCCTTTGGGGATGAGCAGTTCTTC. Translating it yields CASSQDPFGDEQFF.